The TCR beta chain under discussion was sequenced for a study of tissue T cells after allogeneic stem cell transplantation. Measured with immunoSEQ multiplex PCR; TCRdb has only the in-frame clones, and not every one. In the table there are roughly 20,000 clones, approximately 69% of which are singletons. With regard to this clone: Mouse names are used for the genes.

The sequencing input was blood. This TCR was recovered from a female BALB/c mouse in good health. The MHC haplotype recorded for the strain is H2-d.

CDR3: CASSAGGNTEVFF. The sequenced part of the CDR3 DNA is TGTGCCAGCAGTGCAGGGGGAAACACAGAAGTCTTC. The genes are TRBV13-1 and TRBJ1-1, with 7 bases fitting TRBD1. Coverage ceases 1 residue before the CDR3 finishes, and the germline J gene fills in the end. The CDR3 contains 13 residues. J was trimmed by 1 base and V by 3 bases; bases with no gene match: 0. Germline-derived CDR1 and CDR2 are NSHNY and SYGAGN.